This note documents a single T cell receptor (beta chain) sequence. Its antigen is currently unknown. Treatment defined: approximately 9-day PBMC culture with coronavirus spike peptide pools or control peptides (ViraFEST assay). ViraFEST sequenced TCRs after peptide-pool expansion of antigen-specific T cells. The data are from a study of vaccination and CD4 T cells after COVID-19. Cultured CD4+ T cell DNA underwent sequencing with the Oncomine TCR Beta short-read assay. TCRdb called the PCR reads again in MiXCR, with one record for every CDR3 protein. Here the sample spans about 13,000 distinct CDR3 sequences, about three fifths being singletons. Per germline, CDR1 DFQATT and CDR2 SNEGSKA (reference sequence). The V end was cut by 5 bases, the J end by 3 bases, with 5 bases between. The CDR3 spans 10 residues.

The specimen was CD4+ T cells from blood, cultured in vitro. The chain joins TRBV20-1 to TRBJ2-7; D is uncertain. The TCR sequence derives from a human donor who had recovered from COVID-19. The CDR3 reads CSASHYEQYF. DNA for the CDR3: TGCAGTGCTTCACACTACGAGCAGTACTTC.